The T cell receptor (beta chain) under discussion was sequenced for a study of shared clonotypes between healthy human individuals. The overall study: Two women and a few men aged 18 to 49 served as donors.

Study-wide results and limits: Larger estimated richness was generally seen in naive subsets than in memory subsets. Non-shared clonotypes had lower generation probabilities than those shared by all four donors.

Each donor was a Caucasian adult residing in Nashville, Tennessee. The table came from immunoSEQ multiplex PCR; TCRdb's copy has only in-frame clones and leaves some out. The sample carries about 2.4 million clones, over 85% recorded once. The CDR3 contains 18 residues. Germline-derived CDR1 and CDR2 are SGHTA and FQGNSA. V dropped 0 bases and J dropped 4; count of bases not matched to a gene: 6. With respect to this clone: What it binds is not known.

Material for sequencing was naive CD4+ T cells from PBMCs. This sample's subset: CD45RA+ positively selected. This chain links TRBV7-2 with TRBJ2-1; 13 bases are shared with TRBD2. This clonotype was obtained from a man aged 18 to 30 in good health. Some clones in this sample may be carry-over from other donors' samples. This CDR3 is CASSLAMPGLAGYNEQFF. CDR3 in DNA: TGTGCCAGCAGCTTAGCGATGCCGGGACTAGCGGGATACAATGAGCAGTTCTTC.